This T cell receptor (beta chain) is drawn from a study of cytomegalovirus exposure and HLA in healthy donors. Broader study findings: Through in vitro validation, three CMV-associated chains were shown to be specific for CMV antigens.

Amplification used 60 Vbeta primers and 13 Jbeta primers. Sequencing was performed with immunoSEQ multiplex PCR; in TCRdb, only in-frame clones are kept and a portion is missing. The sample table sets out 200,000 or so clones. As regards this clone: Its antigen remains unidentified.

In nominal health when sampled, donors likely had unrecorded immune exposures nonetheless. Trimming removed 0 bases from V and 1 base from J; junction bases left unmatched: 7. Germline CDR1 and CDR2: SGHRS and YFSETQ. The CDR3 spans 17 residues. Sequencing was performed on PBMCs. The TCR was taken from a boy aged 10-17 years in good health and CMV-seronegative. This chain uses TRBV5-1 with TRBJ1-1; 9 positions agree with TRBD1. The CDR3 reads CASSLGPGGQGNTEAFF. The CDR3 nucleotides are TGCGCCAGCAGCTTGGGCCCTGGGGGACAGGGGAACACTGAAGCTTTCTTT.